This T cell receptor (beta chain) was sequenced during a study of control samples from healthy donors and cancer patients. Produced via immunoSEQ multiplex PCR; TCRdb's table is partial and in-frame only. The sample yields about 190,000 clones, 85% to 95% seen once. Per germline, CDR1 MDHEN and CDR2 SYDVKM. Between the trimmed V and J ends, which lost 5 bases and 0 bases, there was a span of 11 bases. The CDR3 is 14 residues long. The table lists this clone with a count of one. This receptor was identified in a man younger than 35 in good health. The sample taken for sequencing was blood. The V call is TRBV28, the J call TRBJ2-7, with D unresolved. The CDR3 DNA sequence: TGTGCCAGCAGTGGTACGCTCAGCTCCTACGAGCAGTACTTC. Protein product: CASSGTLSSYEQYF. Full variable domain (missing parts from reference TRBV28 and TRBJ2-7): DVKVTQSSRYLVKRTGEKVFLECVQDMDHENMFWYRQDPGLGLRLIYFSYDVKMKEKGDIPEGYSVSREKKERFSLILESASTNQTSMYLCASSGTLSSYEQYFGPGTRLTVT.